This TCR beta chain was captured by sequencing in a study of T cell repertoires in cytomegalovirus infection. One entry per CDR3 protein results from TCRdb running MiXCR on the reads. The sample consists of around 360,000 distinct CDR3 sequences, around a third of them appearing once. In its sample, this clonotype was seen a few times. What it recognizes is unknown. This material consisted of cultured PBMCs, taken from culture after CMV antigen stimulation. The TCR was taken from a human donor in good health (CMV status not recorded). Some clones in this sample may be carry-over from other donors' samples.

The CDR3 sequence: CASSFLDSSYNEQFF. CDR3 coding DNA: TGTGCCAGCAGTTTTCTCGATAGCAGCTACAATGAGCAGTTCTTC. V and J are TRBV12-3 or TRBV12-4 and TRBJ2-1; no clear D gene. Trimming left V 3 bases short and J 3 bases short, with 12 bases between. The CDR3 spans 15 residues.